The 5 T cell receptor beta chains below were found in one sample sequenced in a study of shared clonotypes between healthy human individuals. CD8 cells regarded as naive lacked CD45RO, were positively chosen for CCR7, and omitted terminally differentiated effector memory CD45RA+ cells. The table came from immunoSEQ multiplex PCR; TCRdb's copy has only in-frame clones and leaves some out. The sample lists about 2.2 million clones; 93% were seen once. The sequenced sample consisted of naive CD8+ T cells from PBMCs. Receptors originate from a man aged 18 to 29 in good health. Some clones in this sample may be carry-over from other donors' samples.

The chain combines TRBV11-2 with TRBJ1-2; D unresolved. The CDR3 has 14 residues. Germline CDR1 reads SGHAT; CDR2 reads FQNNGV. Trimming shortened V by 3 bases and J by 6 bases, and 14 bases separated the two germline ends. CDR3 nucleotide sequence: TGTGCCAGCAGCTTGGATCTTTCTGGGGATGGCTACACCTTC. Translating it yields CASSLDLSGDGYTF. Full variable domain (missing parts from reference TRBV11-2 and TRBJ1-2): EAGVAQSPRYKIIEKRQSVAFWCNPISGHATLYWYQQILGQGPKLLIQFQNNGVVDDSQLPKDRFSAERLKGVDSTLKIQPAKLEDSAVYLCASSLDLSGDGYTFGSGTRLTVV.

The chain links TRBV7-9 to TRBJ1-2; no reliable D call. Trimming took 1 base from V and 5 from J, leaving 11 bases between them. This CDR3 region has 14 residues. The germline V gene encodes CDR1 SEHNR and CDR2 FQNEAQ (reference sequence). CDR3 amino acids: CASSLEADFYGYTF. CDR3 coding DNA: TGTGCCAGCAGCTTAGAGGCGGATTTTTATGGCTACACCTTC. Combining the CDR3 with reference TRBV7-9 and TRBJ1-2 gives the whole variable domain DTGVSQNPRHKITKRGQNVTFRCDPISEHNRLYWYRQTLGQGPEFLTYFQNEAQLEKSRLLSDRFSAERPKGSFSTLEIQRTEQGDSAMYLCASSLEADFYGYTFGSGTRLTVV.

The count of this clone is one. The genes are TRBV7-8 and TRBJ2-7; 7 bases align to TRBD2. The CDR3 consists of 13 residues. CDR1 SGHVS and CDR2 FQNEAQ come from the germline V gene. J was trimmed by 3 bases and V by 4 bases; bases with no gene match: 3. The CDR3 sequence: CASSWAGVYEQYF. CDR3 DNA sequence: TGTGCCAGCAGCTGGGCGGGAGTCTACGAGCAGTACTTC. Variable domain in full (rest from reference TRBV7-8 and TRBJ2-7): GAGVSQSPRYKVAKRGQDVALRCDPISGHVSLFWYQQALGQGPEFLTYFQNEAQLDKSGLPSDRFFAERPEGSVSTLKIQRTQQEDSAVYLCASSWAGVYEQYFGPGTRLTVT.

This clone was counted a few times. One end of the junction fails to match germline, which may point to a read error. The chain employs TRBV14 and TRBJ2-7; D remains unclear. There are 11 residues in the CDR3. Germline CDR1 reads SGHDN; CDR2 reads FVKESK. In DNA, the CDR3 is TGTGCCAGCAGCCAAGCTGGGTGGGTTTCTTTC. It specifies CASSQAGWVSF.

This clone was seen once. This sequence joins TRBV27 and TRBJ2-1; 16 nucleotides match TRBD2. The germline gives CDR1 MNHEY, CDR2 SMNVEV (reference sequence). V lost 2 bases, J lost 9 bases, and 4 bases stayed unmatched. The CDR3 runs 16 residues. CDR3 amino acids: CASSLPGLAGGGEQFF. CDR3 DNA: TGTGCCAGCAGTTTACCGGGACTAGCGGGAGGGGGTGAGCAGTTCTTC.